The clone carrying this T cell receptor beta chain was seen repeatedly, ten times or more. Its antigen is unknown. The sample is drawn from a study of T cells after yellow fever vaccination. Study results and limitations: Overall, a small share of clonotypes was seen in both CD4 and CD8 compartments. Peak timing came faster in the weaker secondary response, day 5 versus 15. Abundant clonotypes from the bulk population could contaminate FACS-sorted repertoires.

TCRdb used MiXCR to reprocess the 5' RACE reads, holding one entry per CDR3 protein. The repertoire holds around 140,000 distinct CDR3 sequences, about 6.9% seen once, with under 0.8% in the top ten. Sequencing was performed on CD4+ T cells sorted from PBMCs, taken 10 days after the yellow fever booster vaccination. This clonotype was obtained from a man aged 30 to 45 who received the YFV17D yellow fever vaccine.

CDR3 in amino acids: CATSRENLETQYF. In nucleotides, the CDR3 is TGTGCCACCAGCAGAGAGAACCTAGAGACCCAGTACTTC. The gene calls are TRBV15 and TRBJ2-5; D ambiguous. Germline V lookup: CDR1 LNHNV, CDR2 YYDKDF (reference sequence). V lost 0 bases, J lost 4 bases, and 6 bases lay in between. CDR3 length equals 13 residues.